This is a list of T cell receptor beta chains from one sample in a study of blood T cell repertoires in COVID-19. The data were produced by immunoSEQ multiplex PCR, yet TCRdb's version contains in-frame clones alone and is incomplete. The data hold a few hundred thousand clones, with 86% observed a single time. The sequencing sample was made of peripheral blood. The source of these receptors is a woman in her 30s with active or convalescent COVID-19. The CDR3 runs from the conserved cysteine through the conserved F or W. A D gene is named only where the DNA matches it firmly. The size entry is marked missing in some rows and otherwise reads once, few, many or a size class.

-,13,TRBD1,TRBV29-1,TRBJ1-2,TGCAGCGACCGAACAGGGGGCGGGTATGGCTACACCTTC,CSDRTGGGYGYTF
-,18,TRBD2,TRBV5-5,TRBJ2-2,TGTGCCAGCAGCTTGGCCTTAGAAGCGGGGGGGCCGAACGGGGAGCTGTTTTTT,CASSLALEAGGPNGELFF
-,13,-,TRBV7-2,TRBJ1-5,TGTGCCAGCAGCTTAGGAGGGCGGCAGCCCCAGCATTTT,CASSLGGRQPQHF
-,16,-,TRBV5-5,TRBJ2-5,TGTGCCAGCAGCTTGGACCCCATAGGGGGTCCTGGGACCCAGTACTTC,CASSLDPIGGPGTQYF
-,15,TRBD1,TRBV30,TRBJ1-5,TGTGCCTGGAAGGGGCAGGGACAGGTCAATCAGCCCCAGCATTTT,CAWKGQGQVNQPQHF
-,13,TRBD2,TRBV5-1,TRBJ2-7,TGCGCCAGCAGCTCGGGGGGACTCTACGAGCAGTACTTC,CASSSGGLYEQYF
once,13,-,TRBV7-8,TRBJ1-2,TGTGCCAGCAGCCCCGGGGGGGGATATGGCTACACCTTC,CASSPGGGYGYTF
once,12,-,TRBV6-2/TRBV6-3,TRBJ1-5,TGTGCCAGCAGCCCCCGGGGTCAGCCCCAGCATTTT,CASSPRGQPQHF
-,16,-,TRBV28,TRBJ1-6,TGTGCCAGCAGTTCTGGACAGATCAAATATAATTCACCCCTCCACTTT,CASSSGQIKYNSPLHF
once,15,-,TRBV6-5,TRBJ2-2,TGTGCCAGCAGCCCCCCGGGTGCGAACACCGGGGAGCTGTTTTTT,CASSPPGANTGELFF
-,14,-,TRBV6-5,TRBJ1-2,TGTGCCAGCAGTTACAATGGCGGAGGTTATGGCTACACCTTC,CASSYNGGGYGYTF
-,13,-,TRBV18,TRBJ1-2,TGTGCCAGCTCACCTCGGACAGACTATGGCTACACCTTC,CASSPRTDYGYTF
once,15,TRBD1,TRBV6-1,TRBJ1-2,TGTGCCAGCAGTGAAGGCTGGACAGGGTCTTATGGCTACACCTTC,CASSEGWTGSYGYTF
-,14,-,TRBV5-1,TRBJ1-1,TGCGCCAGCAGCTCAGGACAGCTGAACACTGAAGCTTTCTTT,CASSSGQLNTEAFF
-,11,-,TRBV5-6,TRBJ2-1,TGTGCCAGCAGCTTGGGCCGAGGGTTGTTCTTC,CASSLGRGLFF
-,16,-,TRBV7-6,TRBJ2-3,TGTGCCAGCAGCTTATATGGTGGCAGGGACACAGATACGCAGTATTTT,CASSLYGGRDTDTQYF
once,13,-,TRBV2,TRBJ2-7,TGTGCCAGCAGTGAAGGGCCAGTCTACGAGCAGTACTTC,CASSEGPVYEQYF
-,11,TRBD1,TRBV10-3,TRBJ2-3,TGTGCCATCAGTGAGGGACAGGGGCAGTATTTT,CAISEGQGQYF
-,15,-,TRBV6-5,TRBJ2-6,TGTGCCAGCAGTTACCAGGGAACTGGGGCCAACGTCCTGACTTTC,CASSYQGTGANVLTF
-,14,-,TRBV28,TRBJ2-3,TGTGCCAGCAGTTTGGTCAGGAGCACAGATACGCAGTATTTT,CASSLVRSTDTQYF
-,16,TRBD1,TRBV5-1,TRBJ2-2,TGCGCCAGCAGCAGCCAGGGGGTCGGTTACACCGGGGAGCTGTTTTTT,CASSSQGVGYTGELFF
few,15,-,TRBV6-1,TRBJ1-2,TGTGCCAGCAGTGAAGCGCTCCTTCAGGGTAATGGCTACACCTTC,CASSEALLQGNGYTF
-,16,TRBD2,TRBV7-2,TRBJ2-7,TGTGCCAGCAGCTTAGATGGACTAGCGGGGATAAACGAGCAGTACTTC,CASSLDGLAGINEQYF
-,15,TRBD2,TRBV7-2,TRBJ2-1,TGTGCCAGCAGCTCTAGCGGGGGCTTCTACAATGAGCAGTTCTTC,CASSSSGGFYNEQFF
-,14,-,TRBV18,TRBJ1-5,TGCGCCAGCTCACCACCAGGAGGGAATCAGCCCCAGCATTTT,CASSPPGGNQPQHF
-,15,TRBD1,TRBV6-5,TRBJ1-3,TGTGCCAGCAGCCTCACCCCAGGGGGAGGAAACACCATATATTTT,CASSLTPGGGNTIYF
-,12,-,TRBV12-3/TRBV12-4,TRBJ2-1,TGTGCCAGCAGTTTAGGTGGGGCCGAGCAGTTCTTC,CASSLGGAEQFF
-,15,TRBD1,TRBV30,TRBJ2-2,TGTGCCTGGAGCGGACGAGGGGGCTTTGACGGGGAGCTGTTTTTT,CAWSGRGGFDGELFF
few,15,TRBD1,TRBV19,TRBJ1-5,TGTGCCAGTAGTTGGACAGGGGCTAGCAATCAGCCCCAGCATTTT,CASSWTGASNQPQHF
-,15,TRBD1,TRBV7-2,TRBJ2-1,TGTGCCAGCAGCCCCCGGGACAGGGGAGGCGATGAGCAGTTCTTC,CASSPRDRGGDEQFF
-,13,-,TRBV19,TRBJ1-4,TGTGCCAGTAGTATAGATTCGCGAGAAAAACTGTTTTTT,CASSIDSREKLFF
-,14,-,TRBV2,TRBJ1-1,TGTGCCAGCAGGACGGAGGGGCCCTACACTGAAGCTTTCTTT,CASRTEGPYTEAFF
once,13,-,TRBV12-3/TRBV12-4,TRBJ2-3,TGTGCCAGCAGTCCTCAGGGGCCAGATACGCAGTATTTT,CASSPQGPDTQYF